A single sample is the source of the 26 T cell receptor beta chains below, sequenced in a study of shared clonotypes between healthy human individuals. Repertoires were generated with immunoSEQ multiplex PCR, while TCRdb's copy carries only in-frame clones and drops some. Among about 1 million clones listed, roughly 75% were seen once. The sequenced sample consisted of memory CD4+ T cells sorted from blood. Described subset: CD45RA-negative fraction. The source of these receptors is a man aged 18-30 years in good health.

The sample holds a few counts of this clone. The V and J genes are TRBV28 and TRBJ1-1; no reliable D call. Trimming pared 7 bases from V and 8 bases from J, leaving 11 bases between. This CDR3 is 11 amino acids long. Germline V gene data show CDR1 as MDHEN and CDR2 as SYDVKM. This chain's CDR3 is CASITRGEAFF. The DNA for the CDR3 is TGTGCCAGCATAACGCGAGGCGAAGCTTTCTTT.

The rearrangement uses TRBV14 and TRBJ2-7; 10 bases align to TRBD1. The germline V gene encodes CDR1 SGHDN and CDR2 FVKESK. V shed 4 bases and J 4 bases; nucleotides not matched to a gene: 7. There are 15 residues in the CDR3. Here the CDR3 DNA reads TGTGCCAGCAGCCTCCCCGGGACAGGGGTATACGAGCAGTACTTC. Translated, it gives CASSLPGTGVYEQYF.

This clone came up many times. CDR3 DNA: TGCGCCAGCAGCTTGAGATCTAGCGGGAGTGGGGAGACCCAGTACTTC. Translating gives CASSLRSSGSGETQYF. The V call is TRBV5-1, the J call TRBJ2-5; 10 bases are a match to TRBD2. The germline gives CDR1 SGHRS, CDR2 YFSETQ. This CDR3 comprises 16 residues. V was pared by 1 base and J by 5 bases, with 8 bases of the junction left unmatched.

The chain has TRBV7-2 and TRBJ2-2; D ambiguous. The CDR3 contains 14 residues. Germline V gene data show CDR1 as SGHTA and CDR2 as FQGNSA. The V and J ends lost 5 bases and 7 bases respectively, with 14 bases between them. CDR3 protein: CASSATRNVGELFF. For the CDR3, the DNA is TGTGCCAGCAGCGCGACAAGAAACGTCGGGGAGCTGTTTTTT.

The count of this clone is one. V and J are TRBV9 and TRBJ2-7; TRBD2 might be the D (5 bases). Germline lookup yields CDR1 SGDLS and CDR2 YYNGEE. This CDR3 region has 15 residues. V lost 0 bases, J lost 3 bases, and 13 bases lay in between. The DNA for the CDR3 is TGTGCCAGCAGCGTAGGGGCCACGAGGGACTACGAGCAGTACTTC. This encodes CASSVGATRDYEQYF.

V is TRBV7-9 and J is TRBJ2-3; D is perhaps TRBD2 (5 bases). The CDR3 has 15 amino acids. CDR1 and CDR2 (germline): SEHNR, FQNEAQ (reference sequence). The V end was cut by 4 bases, the J end by 3 bases, with 14 bases between. CDR3 DNA: TGTGCCAGCAGCTACTTTGAGGGTCGGACAGATACGCAGTATTTT. Protein product: CASSYFEGRTDTQYF.

The rearrangement links TRBV6-5 to TRBJ2-1, with 7 bases aligning to TRBD1. The V gene end was trimmed by 5 bases and the J gene end by 1 base; junction bases not matched to a gene: 5. CDR1 and CDR2 from the germline V gene are MNHEY and SVGAGI. The CDR3 sequence is 15 residues long. The CDR3 sequence: CASSKTGLSYNEQFF. Here the CDR3 DNA reads TGTGCCAGCAGTAAGACAGGGCTGTCCTACAATGAGCAGTTCTTC.

This clone occurred a few times. The chain carries TRBV27 and TRBJ1-6, with unresolved D. V was clipped by 5 bases and J by 9 bases, with 14 bases between them. The CDR3 runs 14 residues. The V gene's germline CDR1 is MNHEY and CDR2 SMNVEV (reference sequence). CDR3 in DNA: TGTGCCAGCAGTCTACTCACCGGGGTTTCACCCCTCCACTTT. Its protein is CASSLLTGVSPLHF.

The rearrangement uses TRBV4-1 and TRBJ1-2; D gene uncertain. CDR3 size: 14 residues. CDR1 and CDR2 from the germline V gene are MGHRA and YSYEKL. The germline V and J ends were trimmed by 1 base and 4 bases, with 10 bases remaining between them. The CDR3 nucleotides read TGCGCCAGCAGCCAAGGCCCCGCGAGCTATGGCTACACCTTC. Its protein product is CASSQGPASYGYTF.

This chain uses TRBV25-1 with TRBJ1-6; D is ambiguous. Trimming stripped 0 bases from V and 5 bases from J, with 14 bases between. The V gene's germline CDR1 is MGHDK and CDR2 SYGVNS. CDR3 size: 17 residues. The CDR3 DNA reads as TGTGCCAGCAGTGAATATGGGAGGGAGCGGGATAATTCACCCCTCCACTTT. Translated, it gives CASSEYGRERDNSPLHF.

This clone was counted between two and nine times. The CDR3 DNA sequence: TGCGCCAGCAGCCAAGATATACAGGCGTATGGCTACACCTTC. This codes for CASSQDIQAYGYTF. The rearrangement uses TRBV4-3 and TRBJ1-2; D might be TRBD1 (5 bases). The germline V gene encodes CDR1 LGHNA and CDR2 YSLEER. The CDR3 totals 14 residues. Trimming took off 0 bases at V and 5 bases at J, with 10 bases between the two ends.

The rearrangement uses TRBV2 and TRBJ1-1; 9 bases are shared with TRBD1. V lost 6 bases and J lost 6; bases outside the gene matches: 11. The CDR3 loop spans 15 amino acids. CDR1 SNHLY and CDR2 FYNNEI come from the germline V gene. Written as DNA, the CDR3 is TGTGCCAGCAGAACTGCCGGGACAGGGACGCCTGAAGCTTTCTTT. Residues: CASRTAGTGTPEAFF.

The gene calls are TRBV4-2 and TRBJ1-2; D gene uncertain. The CDR3 is made up of 14 amino acids. The V and J ends lost 0 bases and 4 bases respectively, with 9 bases between them. From germline, CDR1 is LGHNA and CDR2 YNFKEQ. This chain's CDR3 is CASSQDMQIYGYTF. CDR3 nucleotides: TGTGCCAGCAGCCAAGATATGCAGATCTATGGCTACACCTTC.

This clone has a handful of counts. This chain uses TRBV7-2 with TRBJ2-2, with TRBD1 matching over 8 bases. The CDR3 extends over 16 amino acids. Germline-derived CDR1 and CDR2 are SGHTA and FQGNSA. The J segment lost 5 bases and the V segment lost 6 bases, leaving 11 bases of the junction unmatched. CDR3 sequence (DNA): TGTGCCAGCAGAAAGGGAGACAGGGGAAGAACCGGGGAGCTGTTTTTT. Protein sequence: CASRKGDRGRTGELFF.

The CDR3 coding sequence is TGTGCCAGCAGCCCCGCTGGGGTCACAGATACGCAGTATTTT. Translated, it gives CASSPAGVTDTQYF. The chain recombines TRBV7-2 with TRBJ2-3; the D is unclear. CDR1 is SGHTA, CDR2 FQGNSA, per germline. This CDR3 spans 14 amino acids. V was pared by 5 bases and J by 2 bases, with 11 bases between.

The chain recombines TRBV6-5 with TRBJ2-2, with 7 positions matching TRBD1. Losses at the gene ends were 4 bases for V and 6 bases for J; bases not matched to a gene: 5. Looked up from germline, CDR1 is MNHEY and CDR2 is SVGAGI. The CDR3 is made up of 14 amino acids. The CDR3 DNA sequence: TGTGCCAGCAGTTTTACGACAGGGCCCGGGGAGCTGTTTTTT. The encoded protein is CASSFTTGPGELFF.

The chain employs TRBV18 and TRBJ1-5, with 7 nucleotides matching TRBD1. Trimming cost V 0 bases and J 7 bases; bases outside gene matches: 9. Germline loops: CDR1 KGHSH, CDR2 LQKENI. The CDR3 is 16 amino acids. The CDR3 nucleotides are TGTGCCAGCTCACCACCACGGCAGGGGGGCAGACAGCCCCAGCATTTT. Translation gives CASSPPRQGGRQPQHF.

The genes are TRBV5-1 and TRBJ2-7; tentatively, D is TRBD2 (5 bases). Germline V CDR1 and CDR2: SGHRS, YFSETQ. V lost 4 bases, J lost 2 bases, and 16 bases lay in between. This CDR3 region has 15 residues. CDR3 protein: CASSGVGVGAYEQYF. The DNA for the CDR3 is TGCGCCAGCAGCGGGGTGGGAGTTGGGGCCTACGAGCAGTACTTC.

The chain couples TRBV27 to TRBJ2-3; no reliable D call. CDR1 and CDR2 (germline): MNHEY, SMNVEV (reference sequence). V lost 6 bases, J lost 0 bases, and 19 bases lay in between. The CDR3 extends over 17 amino acids. Written as DNA, the CDR3 is TGTGCCAGCAGCTCGGCCCCGAAACTTGTTAGCACAGATACGCAGTATTTT. Protein: CASSSAPKLVSTDTQYF.

This rearrangement joins TRBV2 to TRBJ2-1, with 12 bases fitting TRBD2. The germline V gene encodes CDR1 SNHLY and CDR2 FYNNEI. V dropped 7 bases and J dropped 6; count of bases not matched to a gene: 4. This CDR3 is built from 14 residues. CDR3 nucleotide sequence: TGTGCCAGCACGTGGGGACTAGCGGGCAATGAGCAGTTCTTC. It is translated as CASTWGLAGNEQFF.

The V gene is TRBV7-2, the J gene TRBJ1-2, with D possibly being TRBD1 (5 bases). The V end was cut by 0 bases, the J end by 3 bases, with 5 bases between. Germline CDR1 and CDR2: SGHTA and FQGNSA. The CDR3 is 13 amino acids. The CDR3 DNA reads TGTGCCAGCAGCTTAGCAGGGGACTATGGCTACACCTTC. This sequence encodes CASSLAGDYGYTF.

This chain uses TRBV2 with TRBJ2-5; D may be TRBD2 (5 bases). Germline V gene sequence: CDR1 SNHLY, CDR2 FYNNEI. Trimming took off 2 bases at V and 1 base at J, with 8 bases between the two ends. The CDR3 consists of 14 residues. This chain's CDR3 is CASSELEVQETQYF. The CDR3 coding sequence is TGTGCCAGCAGTGAACTGGAGGTCCAAGAGACCCAGTACTTC.

The chain has TRBV5-1 and TRBJ2-2; a weak D match, TRBD1 (6 bases). Germline V gene data show CDR1 as SGHRS and CDR2 as YFSETQ. The CDR3 extends over 14 amino acids. Trimming stripped 4 bases from V and 6 bases from J, with 13 bases between. DNA for the CDR3: TGCGCCAGCAGCCTACCAGGGGTTTCCGGGGAGCTGTTTTTT. Residues: CASSLPGVSGELFF.

J is TRBJ1-5 and V is TRBV5-1; D is ambiguous. The CDR3 spans 15 residues. Trimming took off 0 bases at V and 7 bases at J, with 14 bases between the two ends. The germline V gene has CDR1 SGHRS and CDR2 YFSETQ. The CDR3 nucleotides read TGCGCCAGCAGCTTGGCGGAGGGTGCGGGCCAGCCCCAGCATTTT. Its translation is CASSLAEGAGQPQHF.

The rearrangement links TRBV10-3 to TRBJ1-2; D possibly corresponds to TRBD1 (6 bases). Germline V gene data show CDR1 as ENHRY and CDR2 as SYGVKD. Trimming shortened V by 3 bases and J by 8 bases, and 19 bases separated the two germline ends. The CDR3 is 15 residues long. As DNA, the CDR3 is TGTGCCATCAGTGAACAGGGAGGTAGTATTGGGGGCTACACCTTC. Translating gives CAISEQGGSIGGYTF.

The chain joins TRBV19 to TRBJ1-2, with 7 bases matching TRBD1. The germline gives CDR1 LNHDA, CDR2 SQIVND (reference sequence). The CDR3 runs to 13 residues. With V trimmed by 4 bases and J by 6 bases, 5 bases remained unmatched. This chain's CDR3 is CASSTATGNGYTF. Here the CDR3 DNA reads TGTGCCAGTAGTACCGCGACAGGGAATGGCTACACCTTC.